The text below deals with one T cell receptor beta chain. Its matching antigen is unknown. The primer mix had 60 Vbeta and 13 Jbeta primers. Profiling relied on immunoSEQ multiplex PCR, and the TCRdb table lists in-frame clones only, not all of them. The data contain 96,000 or so clones, around 79% of them singletons. The data derive from a study of cytomegalovirus exposure and HLA in healthy donors. Background on the study: For the roughly 390 genotyped donors, approximately 83% fell within the Caucasian-associated ancestry cluster.

Whole-study results and caveats: Most TCRs appeared rarely, but some public TCRs recurred in many donors.

This sequence was found in a woman between 65 and 79 years old in good health and CMV-seropositive. What was sequenced was PBMCs.

This chain's CDR3 is CASSAGHLQETQYF. The CDR3 region has the DNA TGTGCCAGCAGCGCCGGACATTTACAAGAGACCCAGTACTTC. The chain joins TRBV9 to TRBJ2-5, with D possibly matching TRBD1 (5 bases). Germline V gene sequence: CDR1 SGDLS, CDR2 YYNGEE. Trimming shortened V by 3 bases and J by 2 bases, and 11 bases separated the two germline ends. The CDR3 consists of 14 residues.